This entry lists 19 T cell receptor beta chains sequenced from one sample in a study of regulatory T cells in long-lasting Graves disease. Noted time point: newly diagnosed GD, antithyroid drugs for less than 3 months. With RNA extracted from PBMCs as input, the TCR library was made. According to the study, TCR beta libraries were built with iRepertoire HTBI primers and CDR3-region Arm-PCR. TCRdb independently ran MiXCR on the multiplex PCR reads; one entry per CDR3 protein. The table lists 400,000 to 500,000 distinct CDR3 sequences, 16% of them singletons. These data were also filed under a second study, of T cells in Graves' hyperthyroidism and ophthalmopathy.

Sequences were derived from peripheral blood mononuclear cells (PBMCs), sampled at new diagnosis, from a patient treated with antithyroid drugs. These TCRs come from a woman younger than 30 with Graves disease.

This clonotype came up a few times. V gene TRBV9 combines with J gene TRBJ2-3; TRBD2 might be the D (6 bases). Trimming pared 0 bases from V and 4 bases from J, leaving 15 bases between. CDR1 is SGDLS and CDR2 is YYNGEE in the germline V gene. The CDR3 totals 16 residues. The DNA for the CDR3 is TGTGCCAGCAGCGTAGCGGCTAGCGCAATTTCAGATACGCAGTATTTT. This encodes CASSVAASAISDTQYF.

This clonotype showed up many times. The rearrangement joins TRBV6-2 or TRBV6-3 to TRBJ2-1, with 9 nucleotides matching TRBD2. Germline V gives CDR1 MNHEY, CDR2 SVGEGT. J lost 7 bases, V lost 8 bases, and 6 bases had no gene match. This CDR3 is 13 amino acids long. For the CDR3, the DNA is TGTGCCAGCGAGGTAGCGGGAGAGAATGAGCAGTTCTTC. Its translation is CASEVAGENEQFF.

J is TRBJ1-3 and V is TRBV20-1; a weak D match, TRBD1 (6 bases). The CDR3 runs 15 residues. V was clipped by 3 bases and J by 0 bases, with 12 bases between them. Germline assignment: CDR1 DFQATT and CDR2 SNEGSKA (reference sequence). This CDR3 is CSASRGGNSGNTIYF. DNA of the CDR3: TGCAGTGCTAGTAGGGGGGGCAACTCTGGAAACACCATATATTTT.

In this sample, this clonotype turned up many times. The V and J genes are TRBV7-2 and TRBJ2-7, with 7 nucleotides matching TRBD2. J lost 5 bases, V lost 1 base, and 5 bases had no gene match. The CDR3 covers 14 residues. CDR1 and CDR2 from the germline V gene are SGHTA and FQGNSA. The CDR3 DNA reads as TGTGCCAGCAGCTTAGTGTCGGGAGGCCACGAGCAGTACTTC. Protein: CASSLVSGGHEQYF.

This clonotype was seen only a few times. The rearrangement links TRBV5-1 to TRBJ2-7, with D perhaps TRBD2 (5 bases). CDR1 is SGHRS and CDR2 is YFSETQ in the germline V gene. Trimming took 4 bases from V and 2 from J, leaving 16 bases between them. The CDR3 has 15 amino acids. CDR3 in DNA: TGCGCCAGCAGCACTTCTAGCTCTAGCACCTACGAGCAGTACTTC. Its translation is CASSTSSSSTYEQYF.

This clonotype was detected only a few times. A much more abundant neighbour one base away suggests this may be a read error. In DNA, the CDR3 is TGTGCCAGCAGCAAGGGGGGGAGCACTGAAGCTTTCTTT. This sequence encodes CASSKGGSTEAFF. The rearrangement uses TRBV9 and TRBJ1-1, with TRBD1 as a possible D gene (6 bases). Trimming took 4 bases from V and 4 from J, leaving 11 bases between them. The CDR3 is made up of 13 amino acids. Germline CDR1 SGDLS, CDR2 YYNGEE.

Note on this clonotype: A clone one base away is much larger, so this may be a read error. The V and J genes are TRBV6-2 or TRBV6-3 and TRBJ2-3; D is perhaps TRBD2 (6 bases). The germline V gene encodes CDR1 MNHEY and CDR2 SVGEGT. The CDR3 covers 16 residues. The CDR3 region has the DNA TGTGCCGGCAGTTATAGTGCTAGCGCAAGCACAGATACGCAGTATTTT. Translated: CAGSYSASASTDTQYF.

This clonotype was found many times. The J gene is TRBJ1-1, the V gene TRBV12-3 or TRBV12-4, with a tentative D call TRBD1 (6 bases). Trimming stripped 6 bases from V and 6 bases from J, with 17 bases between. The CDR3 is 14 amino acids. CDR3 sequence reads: CASRPRGGYAEAFF. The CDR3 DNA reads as TGTGCCAGCAGGCCGAGGGGGGGCTACGCTGAAGCTTTCTTT.

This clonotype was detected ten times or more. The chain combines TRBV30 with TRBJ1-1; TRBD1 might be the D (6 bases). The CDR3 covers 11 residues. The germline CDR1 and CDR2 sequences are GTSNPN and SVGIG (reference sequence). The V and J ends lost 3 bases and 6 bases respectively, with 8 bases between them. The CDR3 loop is CAWRGGAEAFF. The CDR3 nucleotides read TGTGCCTGGAGAGGGGGAGCTGAAGCTTTCTTT.

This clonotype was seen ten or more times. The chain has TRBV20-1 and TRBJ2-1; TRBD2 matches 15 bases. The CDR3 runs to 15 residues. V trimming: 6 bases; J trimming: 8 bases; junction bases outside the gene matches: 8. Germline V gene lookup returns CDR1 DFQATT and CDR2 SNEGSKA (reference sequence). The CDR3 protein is CSATGLAGGGDEQFF. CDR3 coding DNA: TGCAGTGCCACGGGACTAGCGGGAGGAGGCGATGAGCAGTTCTTC.

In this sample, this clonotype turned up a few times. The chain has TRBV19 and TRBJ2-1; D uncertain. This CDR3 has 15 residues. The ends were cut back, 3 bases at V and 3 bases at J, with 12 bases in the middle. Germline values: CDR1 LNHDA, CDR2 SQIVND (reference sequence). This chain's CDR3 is CASSIVRASYNEQFF. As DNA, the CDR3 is TGTGCCAGTAGTATCGTTAGGGCGAGCTACAATGAGCAGTTCTTC.

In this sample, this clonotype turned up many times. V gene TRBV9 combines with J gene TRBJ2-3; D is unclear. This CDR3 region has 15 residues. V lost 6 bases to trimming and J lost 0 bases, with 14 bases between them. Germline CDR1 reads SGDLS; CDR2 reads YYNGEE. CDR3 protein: CASTDSGGSTDTQYF. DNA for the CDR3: TGTGCCAGCACCGACTCGGGTGGTAGCACAGATACGCAGTATTTT.

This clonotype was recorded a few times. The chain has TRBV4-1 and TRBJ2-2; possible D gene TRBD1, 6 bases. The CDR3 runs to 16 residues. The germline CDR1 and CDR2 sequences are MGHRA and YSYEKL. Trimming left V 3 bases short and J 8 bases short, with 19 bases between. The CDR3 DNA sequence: TGCGCCAGCAGCCAGGCGAATCTGGGGGCTTCGGGGGAGCTGTTTTTT. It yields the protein CASSQANLGASGELFF.

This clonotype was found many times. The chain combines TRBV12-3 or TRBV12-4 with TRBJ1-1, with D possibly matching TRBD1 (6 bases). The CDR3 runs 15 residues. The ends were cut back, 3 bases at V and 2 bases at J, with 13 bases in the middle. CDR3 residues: CASSLRGFGNTEAFF. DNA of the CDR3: TGTGCCAGCAGTTTGAGGGGGTTTGGAAACACTGAAGCTTTCTTT.

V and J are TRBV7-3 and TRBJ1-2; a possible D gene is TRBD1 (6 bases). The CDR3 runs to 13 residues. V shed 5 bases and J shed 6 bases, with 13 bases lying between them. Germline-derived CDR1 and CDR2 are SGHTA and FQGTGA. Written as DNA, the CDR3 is TGTGCCAGCAGCCGACAGGCCACAGATGGCTACACCTTC. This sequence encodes CASSRQATDGYTF.

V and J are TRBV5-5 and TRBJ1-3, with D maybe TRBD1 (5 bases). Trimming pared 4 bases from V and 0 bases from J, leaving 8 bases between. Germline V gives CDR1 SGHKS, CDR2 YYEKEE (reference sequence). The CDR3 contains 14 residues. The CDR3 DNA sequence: TGTGCCAGCAGCAGTGACAGCTCTGGAAACACCATATATTTT. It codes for CASSSDSSGNTIYF.

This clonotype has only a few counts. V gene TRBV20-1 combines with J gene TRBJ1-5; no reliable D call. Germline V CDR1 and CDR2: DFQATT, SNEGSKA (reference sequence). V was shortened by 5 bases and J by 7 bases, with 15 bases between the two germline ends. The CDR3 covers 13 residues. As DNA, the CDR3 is TGCAGTGCTGCGGCCCGACCGGAGCAGCCCCAGCATTTT. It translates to CSAAARPEQPQHF.

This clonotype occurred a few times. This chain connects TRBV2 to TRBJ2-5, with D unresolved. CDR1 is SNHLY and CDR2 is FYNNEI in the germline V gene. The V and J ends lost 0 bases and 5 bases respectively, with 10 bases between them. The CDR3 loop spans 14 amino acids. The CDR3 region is CASSEASEMETQYF. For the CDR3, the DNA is TGTGCCAGCAGTGAAGCATCAGAGATGGAGACCCAGTACTTC.

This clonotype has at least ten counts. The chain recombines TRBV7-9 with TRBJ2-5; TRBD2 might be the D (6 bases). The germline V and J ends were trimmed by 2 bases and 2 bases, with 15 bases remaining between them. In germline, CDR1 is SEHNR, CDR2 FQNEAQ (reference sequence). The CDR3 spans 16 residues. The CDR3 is CASSLRASENQETQYF. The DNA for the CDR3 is TGTGCCAGCAGCTTACGCGCTAGCGAAAATCAAGAGACCCAGTACTTC.